Following are 15 T cell receptor beta chains from one sample sequenced in a study of early T cells in non-severe SARS-CoV-2 infection. A single record per CDR3 protein comes from TCRdb applying MiXCR to the 5' RACE reads. The table shows tens of thousands of distinct CDR3 sequences, with more than 9% occurring only once. The specimen sequenced was whole blood. The receptors shown here come from an adult who was a healthcare worker with PCR-confirmed SARS-CoV-2 infection or an uninfected control (not recorded which).

Ten or more counts support this clonotype. J is TRBJ1-1 and V is TRBV3-1; D unresolved. Germline CDR1 and CDR2: LGHDT and YNNKEL (reference sequence). The CDR3 has 14 amino acids. Trimming cost V 1 base and J 3 bases, with 9 bases left between them. DNA for the CDR3: TGTGCCAGCAGCCAAGTCGGGGAATACACTGAAGCTTTCTTT. As protein: CASSQVGEYTEAFF.

This clonotype appeared a few times. The rearrangement links TRBV6-1 to TRBJ1-5; no reliable D call. The germline CDR1 and CDR2 sequences are MNHNS and SASEGT. Between the trimmed V and J ends, which lost 1 base and 3 bases, there was a span of 10 bases. This CDR3 comprises 15 residues. The DNA for the CDR3 is TGTGCCAGCAGTGAAGTGGGGAGGACCAATCAGCCCCAGCATTTT. Its translation: CASSEVGRTNQPQHF.

The V call is TRBV6-5, the J call TRBJ2-5, with no clear D. The CDR3 length is 15 residues. The V gene's germline CDR1 is MNHEY and CDR2 SVGAGI. V lost 0 bases, J lost 5 bases, and 13 bases lay in between. The CDR3 protein is CASSYSPDLGETQYF. In DNA, the CDR3 is TGTGCCAGCAGTTACTCCCCTGACCTGGGGGAGACCCAGTACTTC.

The V gene is TRBV6-2 or TRBV6-3, the J gene TRBJ2-1, with D perhaps TRBD2 (6 bases). The CDR3 is 13 residues long. V lost 7 bases to trimming and J lost 6 bases, with 13 bases between them. CDR1 and CDR2 (germline): MNHEY, SVGEGT. The DNA of the CDR3 is TGTGCCAGCAACCGGGAGTGGGGCAATGAGCAGTTCTTC. Its translation is CASNREWGNEQFF.

The rearrangement joins TRBV5-1 to TRBJ1-4, with 9 nucleotides matching TRBD1. The V and J ends lost 4 bases and 4 bases, in that order; junction bases with no gene match: 2. CDR3 length equals 14 residues. Germline V gene sequence: CDR1 SGHRS, CDR2 YFSETQ. CDR3 region: CASSPTGGNEKLFF. The DNA of the CDR3 is TGCGCCAGCAGCCCGACAGGGGGTAATGAAAAACTGTTTTTT.

This clonotype was found a few times. The CDR3 DNA sequence: TGTGCCAGCAGCCCAACTAGCCTTAGCTCCTACGAGCAGTACTTC. This codes for CASSPTSLSSYEQYF. V usage is TRBV7-9 and J usage is TRBJ2-7; the D gene is possibly TRBD2 (6 bases). CDR3 length equals 15 residues. Trimming took 5 bases from V and 0 from J, leaving 14 bases between them. The germline V gene has CDR1 SEHNR and CDR2 FQNEAQ (reference sequence).

This chain links TRBV6-1 with TRBJ1-2; 11 bases fit TRBD1. Per the germline V gene, CDR1 is MNHNS and CDR2 is SASEGT. After removal of 6 bases from V and 2 bases from J, the junction contained 2 bases not matched to a gene. The CDR3 has 14 residues. CDR3 amino acids: CASSGQGANYGYTF. CDR3 bases: TGTGCCAGCAGCGGACAGGGGGCCAACTATGGCTACACCTTC.

The rearrangement links TRBV7-2 to TRBJ2-3; 13 nucleotides agree with TRBD2. The CDR3 sequence is 16 residues long. Germline V gene sequence: CDR1 SGHTA, CDR2 FQGNSA. V was clipped by 4 bases and J by 4 bases; unmatched bases: 5. In DNA form, the CDR3 reads TGTGCCAGCAGCTGGACTAGCGGGAGCAACGCAGATACGCAGTATTTT. Encoded protein: CASSWTSGSNADTQYF.

The table lists this clonotype with a few counts. V is TRBV7-9 and J is TRBJ1-1; D not certain. From germline, CDR1 is SEHNR and CDR2 FQNEAQ (reference sequence). This CDR3 is 15 amino acids long. The V gene lost 4 bases and the J gene lost 5 bases, with 17 bases spanning the gap. CDR3 protein: CASSSYRAGETEAFF. DNA of the CDR3: TGTGCCAGCAGCTCTTACCGGGCCGGAGAGACTGAAGCTTTCTTT.

The V call is TRBV30, the J call TRBJ2-1; tentative D call: TRBD2 (5 bases). Deletions cut 4 bases from V and 0 bases from J, with 13 bases between. In germline, CDR1 is GTSNPN, CDR2 SVGIG (reference sequence). This CDR3 has 15 amino acids. The CDR3 DNA sequence: TGTGCCTGGACCGCGGGCCACCGCTCCTACAATGAGCAGTTCTTC. Translated, it gives CAWTAGHRSYNEQFF.

This clonotype was counted between two and nine times. This chain connects TRBV10-3 to TRBJ2-3; TRBD1 matches at 8 bases. Germline V gives CDR1 ENHRY, CDR2 SYGVKD. This CDR3 comprises 13 residues. The V and J ends lost 6 bases and 3 bases, in that order; junction bases with no gene match: 2. CDR3 residues: CAIRQGGTDTQYF. As DNA, the CDR3 is TGTGCCATCAGACAGGGGGGAACAGATACGCAGTATTTT.

This clonotype has a handful of counts. This chain uses TRBV4-2 with TRBJ2-7, with 9 bases matching TRBD2. V dropped 0 bases and J dropped 4; count of bases not matched to a gene: 4. CDR3 length equals 15 residues. CDR1 is LGHNA, CDR2 YNFKEQ, per germline. Here the CDR3 reads CASSQERREGYEQYF. The DNA for the CDR3 is TGTGCCAGCAGCCAAGAGCGGCGGGAGGGGTACGAGCAGTACTTC.

The V and J genes are TRBV7-9 and TRBJ1-3; D might be TRBD1 (5 bases). CDR3 size: 15 residues. Trimming took off 4 bases at V and 1 base at J, with 11 bases between the two ends. Germline loops: CDR1 SEHNR, CDR2 FQNEAQ (reference sequence). As DNA, the CDR3 is TGTGCCAGCAGCTCCCCCCGACAGTCTGGAAACACCATATATTTT. This translates into CASSSPRQSGNTIYF.

The sample holds a few counts of this clonotype. The chain couples TRBV12-3 or TRBV12-4 to TRBJ2-1; 10 bases are shared with TRBD1. V shed 5 bases, J shed 6 bases, and the junction held 10 bases outside the gene matches. This CDR3 contains 16 residues. The CDR3, as DNA: TGTGCCAGCAGTCCTCCGGGACAGGGGTCATCCAATGAGCAGTTCTTC. Translated: CASSPPGQGSSNEQFF.

This clonotype has only a few counts. This chain uses TRBV7-6 with TRBJ2-5; perhaps D is TRBD1 or TRBD2 (7 bases each). The germline CDR1 and CDR2 sequences are SGHVS and FNYEAQ. Trimming shortened V by 4 bases and J by 4 bases, and 13 bases separated the two germline ends. This CDR3 comprises 14 residues. CDR3 nucleotides: TGTGCCAGCAGCTGGGGCAGGGGGGGAGAGACCCAGTACTTC. Translation: CASSWGRGGETQYF. Full variable domain (remainder filled in from reference TRBV7-6 and TRBJ2-5): GAGVSQSPRYKVTKRGQDVALRCDPISGHVSLYWYRQALGQGPEFLTYFNYEAQQDKSGLPNDRFSAERPEGSISTLTIQRTEQRDSAMYRCASSWGRGGETQYFGPGTRLLVL.